Given below is one T cell receptor beta chain in context. This table comes from immunoSEQ multiplex PCR, and its TCRdb copy is limited to in-frame clones, with some not included. The data hold 350,000 to 400,000 clones, with roughly 91% observed a single time. These data are taken from a study of blood T cell repertoires in COVID-19. Study background: The study drew acute and convalescent COVID-19 samples from the United States, Italy and Spain. PBMCs, B-cell-depleted T cells, or T cells were the source of the cDNA or gDNA that made up the material.

Two negative PCRs, clearance, or symptom resolution had been documented for recovered Cohort 3 donors. The CDR3 is made up of 14 amino acids. Trimming removed 0 bases at V and 4 bases at J, with 4 bases between. CDR1 and CDR2 from the germline V gene are LNHNV and YYDKDF (reference sequence). This receptor was identified in a woman in her twenties or thirties who had recovered from COVID-19. Sequenced input: PBMCs or T cells enriched from blood (not recorded which). The V and J genes are TRBV15 and TRBJ1-6; D call uncertain. The CDR3 DNA is TGTGCCACCAGCAGAGAGCGGTATAATTCACCCCTCCACTTT. It encodes CATSRERYNSPLHF.